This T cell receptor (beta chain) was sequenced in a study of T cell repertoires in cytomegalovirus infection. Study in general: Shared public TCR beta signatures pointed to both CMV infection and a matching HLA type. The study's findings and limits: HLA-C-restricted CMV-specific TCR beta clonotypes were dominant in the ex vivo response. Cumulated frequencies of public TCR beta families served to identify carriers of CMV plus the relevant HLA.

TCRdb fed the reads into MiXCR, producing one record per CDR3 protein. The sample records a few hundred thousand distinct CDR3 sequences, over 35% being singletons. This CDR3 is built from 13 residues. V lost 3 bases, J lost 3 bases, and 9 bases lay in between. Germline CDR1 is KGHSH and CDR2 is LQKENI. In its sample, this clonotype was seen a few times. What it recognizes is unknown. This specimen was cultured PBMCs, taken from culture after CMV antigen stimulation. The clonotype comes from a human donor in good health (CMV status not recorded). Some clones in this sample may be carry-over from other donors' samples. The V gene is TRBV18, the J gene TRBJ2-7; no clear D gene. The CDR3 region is CASSPDTDYEQYF. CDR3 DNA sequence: TGTGCCAGCTCACCTGACACCGACTACGAGCAGTACTTC.